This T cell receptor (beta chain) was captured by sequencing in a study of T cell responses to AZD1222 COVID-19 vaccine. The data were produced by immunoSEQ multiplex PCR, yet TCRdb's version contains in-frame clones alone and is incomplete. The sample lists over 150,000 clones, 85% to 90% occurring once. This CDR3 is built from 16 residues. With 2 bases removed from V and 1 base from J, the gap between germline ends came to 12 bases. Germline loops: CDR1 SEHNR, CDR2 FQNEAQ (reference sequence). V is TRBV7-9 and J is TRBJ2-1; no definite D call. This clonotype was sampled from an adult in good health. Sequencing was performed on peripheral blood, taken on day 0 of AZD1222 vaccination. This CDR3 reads CASSLHAFESYNEQFF. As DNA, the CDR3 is TGTGCCAGCAGCTTACATGCCTTCGAGTCCTACAATGAGCAGTTCTTC.